This T cell receptor beta chain was captured by sequencing in a study of cytomegalovirus exposure and HLA in healthy donors. Study-level findings and limits: Researchers reported that a few CMV-associated chains were confirmed in vitro as CMV antigen-specific. Cytomegalovirus status, reportedly, was diagnosed with high specificity and sensitivity by the classifier. The study designated roughly 150 TCR beta chains cytomegalovirus-associated. Subsequent analysis showed first-cohort TCR clusters tending to co-occur in approximately 120 validation repertoires.

A note on this clone: Its cognate antigen is unknown.

Looked up from germline, CDR1 is MNHNY and CDR2 is SVGAGI (reference sequence). CDR3 size: 13 residues. V was trimmed by 2 bases and J by 9 bases, leaving 11 bases between them. TCRdb's table, derived via immunoSEQ multiplex PCR, lists solely in-frame clones and lacks some. The sample has 300,000 to 350,000 clones; 88% are singletons. This sequence joins TRBV6-6 and TRBJ2-1, with D unresolved. Sequencing input: PBMCs. This receptor was obtained from a man under 40 in good health and CMV-seronegative. The CDR3 DNA is TGTGCCAGCAGTTACGGGCAACTGGGTGAGCAGTTCTTC. This gives the protein CASSYGQLGEQFF.